One TCR beta chain is described in this entry. Its antigen remains unknown. Assay used: immunoSEQ multiplex PCR; TCRdb lists only in-frame clones, some missing. The data show more than 40,000 clones, with approximately 90% seen just once and about a tenth held by the top ten. This entry comes from a study of OX40 agonist ivuxolimab in advanced cancers. Overall study: Patients' therapy was ivuxolimab, an antibody that acts as an agonist of OX40 (CD134). Ivuxolimab doses were 0.01, 0.1, 0.3, 1.5, 3 or 10 mg/kg every 2 weeks. Study results and caveats: The average count of expanded clones was higher among CD8+ T cells than among CD4+. Several nonresponders also turned out to have low normalized T-cell clonal expansion.

Germline CDR1 and CDR2: SNHLY and FYNNEI. V was pared by 8 bases and J by 2 bases, with 13 bases between. CDR3 length: 14 amino acids. The chain recombines TRBV2 with TRBJ1-5; possibly TRBD1 for D (5 bases). The sequenced sample was CD4+ or CD8+ T cells sorted from blood, obtained in a trial of the OX40 agonist ivuxolimab. The receptor's source is an adult with an advanced solid tumor such as melanoma, head and neck, liver or kidney cancer. The CDR3 here is CASFRGYGNQPQHF. The CDR3 DNA is TGTGCCAGCTTTAGGGGATACGGCAATCAGCCCCAGCATTTT. The full variable domain, with the rest looked up from reference TRBV2 and TRBJ1-5, is EPEVTQTPSHQVTQMGQEVILRCVPISNHLYFYWYRQILGQKVEFLVSFYNNEISEKSEIFDDQFSVERPDGSNFTLKIRSTKLEDSAMYFCASFRGYGNQPQHFGDGTRLSIL.